Given below is one TCR beta chain in context. The data were obtained in a study of OX40 agonist ivuxolimab in advanced cancers. Study details: Patients received intravenous ivuxolimab every 2 weeks at 0.01 to 10 mg/kg. Patients were approximately 80% male with ages roughly 23 to 79, mean around 58.

Here immunoSEQ multiplex PCR was the method, and the copy in TCRdb shows in-frame clones only, minus some. The sample records tens of thousands of clones, around four fifths being singletons. The receptor was derived from an adult with an advanced solid tumor such as melanoma, head and neck, liver or kidney cancer. The source material was CD4+ or CD8+ T cells sorted from blood, sampled in a trial of the OX40 agonist ivuxolimab.

The CDR3, as DNA: TGTGCCAGTAGTATAGCCAATAGCAATCAGCCCCAGCATTTT. Protein product: CASSIANSNQPQHF. V gene TRBV19 combines with J gene TRBJ1-5; D gene uncertain. The CDR3 is made up of 14 amino acids. Germline values: CDR1 LNHDA, CDR2 SQIVND (reference sequence). Trimming took 1 base from V and 0 from J, leaving 4 bases between them. Drawing the rest from reference TRBV19 and TRBJ1-5, the complete variable domain is DGGITQSPKYLFRKEGQNVTLSCEQNLNHDAMYWYRQDPGQGLRLIYYSQIVNDFQKGDIAEGYSVSREKKESFPLTVTSAQKNPTAFYLCASSIANSNQPQHFGDGTRLSIL.